One sample yielded the 8 T cell receptor beta chains listed below, sequenced in a study of T-cell memory formation after mild COVID-19. TCRdb reanalysed the 5' RACE reads using MiXCR and keeps one entry per CDR3 protein. The table records about 290,000 distinct CDR3 sequences, about 16% of them present only once. Sequenced: PBMCs or a T cell subset sorted from them (not recorded which). These receptors all come from a man aged 18 to 30 who had mild COVID-19 (a few samples of this study predate the infection). Cell type and time point are not known.

The rearrangement joins TRBV4-2 to TRBJ2-5, with unresolved D. V was clipped by 0 bases and J by 3 bases, with 8 bases between them. The germline CDR1 and CDR2 sequences are LGHNA and YNFKEQ. This CDR3 region has 14 residues. The CDR3 DNA reads TGTGCCAGCAGCCAAGATCACGGCAAAGAGACCCAGTACTTC. It specifies CASSQDHGKETQYF.

The chain couples TRBV4-2 to TRBJ1-1; D ambiguous. The germline V and J ends were trimmed by 1 base and 1 base, with 7 bases remaining between them. Germline CDR1 and CDR2: LGHNA and YNFKEQ. This CDR3 comprises 14 residues. CDR3 nucleotide sequence: TGTGCCAGCAGCCAAGTTTTAAGGAACACTGAAGCTTTCTTT. The encoded protein is CASSQVLRNTEAFF.

CDR3 region: CASSPRPQSSGANVLTF. The CDR3 nucleotides are TGTGCCAGCAGCCCTAGGCCTCAGAGCTCTGGGGCCAACGTCCTGACTTTC. This sequence joins TRBV6-5 and TRBJ2-6; D is undetermined. CDR1 MNHEY and CDR2 SVGAGI come from the germline V gene. CDR3 length: 17 amino acids. V was cut by 6 bases and J by 0 bases, with 15 bases left in between.

In its sample, this clonotype was seen a few times. The rearrangement links TRBV7-9 to TRBJ2-7, with D possibly matching TRBD2 (5 bases). There are 15 residues in the CDR3. V gave up 3 bases and J gave up 4 bases, with 16 bases separating them. Per germline, CDR1 SEHNR and CDR2 FQNEAQ (reference sequence). The chain's CDR3 is CASSLVIRGRYEQYF. CDR3 bases: TGTGCCAGCAGCTTGGTAATTCGGGGTCGGTACGAGCAGTACTTC.

This clonotype has a count of ten or more. The chain couples TRBV7-3 to TRBJ2-5, with 13 positions matching TRBD2. The germline gives CDR1 SGHTA, CDR2 FQGTGA. V lost 5 bases and J lost 7; bases outside the gene matches: 4. This CDR3 spans 14 amino acids. CDR3 sequence reads: CASSPTSGGGTQYF. The DNA of the CDR3 is TGTGCCAGCAGCCCTACTAGCGGGGGGGGGACCCAGTACTTC. The full variable domain, in which reference TRBV7-3 and TRBJ2-5 provide the parts outside the CDR3, is GAGVSQTPSNKVTEKGKYVELRCDPISGHTALYWYRQSLGQGPEFLIYFQGTGAADDSGLPNDRFFAVRPEGSVSTLKIQRTERGDSAVYLCASSPTSGGGTQYFGPGTRLLVL.

CDR3 region: CASSVESGSRRTQYF. For the CDR3, the DNA is TGTGCCAGCAGCGTAGAGTCAGGGTCTCGTAGAACCCAGTACTTC. This chain connects TRBV9 to TRBJ2-5; D perhaps matches TRBD1 (5 bases). CDR1 is SGDLS, CDR2 YYNGEE, per germline. Trimming removed 0 bases at V and 8 bases at J, with 17 bases between. This CDR3 is built from 15 residues.

V is TRBV2 and J is TRBJ2-2; TRBD1 is a possible D gene (6 bases). The CDR3 is made up of 14 amino acids. V lost 11 bases and J lost 0, with 13 bases in between. The germline V gene has CDR1 SNHLY and CDR2 FYNNEI. The CDR3 coding sequence is TGTGCCTGGGGACCAGGGGCGAACACCGGGGAGCTGTTTTTT. Protein sequence: CAWGPGANTGELFF. Full variable domain (missing parts from reference TRBV2 and TRBJ2-2): EPEVTQTPSHQVTQMGQEVILRCVPISNHLYFYWYRQILGQKVEFLVSFYNNEISEKSEIFDDQFSVERPDGSNFTLKIRSTKLEDSAMYFCAWGPGANTGELFFGEGSRLTVL.

This clonotype was counted a few times. The chain links TRBV4-1 to TRBJ1-2, with 7 bases lining up with TRBD1. Unmatched junction bases numbered 8, after V lost 0 bases and J lost 7 bases. Per germline, CDR1 MGHRA and CDR2 YSYEKL. This CDR3 has 15 residues. The CDR3 reads CASSQDRGANLGYTF. The CDR3 DNA reads TGCGCCAGCAGCCAAGACAGGGGGGCAAATCTTGGCTACACCTTC.